One sample yielded the 22 T cell receptor beta chains listed below, sequenced in a study of blood T cell repertoires in COVID-19. Sequencing used immunoSEQ multiplex PCR; TCRdb keeps in-frame clones, though not all of them. Counted here are about 350,000 clones, about 90% occurring once; the ten biggest clones make up over 1%. Material: PBMCs or T cells enriched from blood (not recorded which). These receptors were obtained from a woman aged 30 to 39 who had been exposed to COVID-19.

The chain combines TRBV18 with TRBJ1-5; 8 bases align to TRBD1. V was pared by 2 bases and J by 4 bases, with 7 bases of the junction left unmatched. The CDR3 has 16 residues. The germline V gene encodes CDR1 KGHSH and CDR2 LQKENI. The CDR3 loop is CASSPGQGHLNQPQHF. CDR3 bases: TGTGCCAGCTCACCAGGACAGGGTCACCTGAATCAGCCCCAGCATTTT.

The V call is TRBV28, the J call TRBJ1-4; weak D call: TRBD1 (5 bases). V was shortened by 7 bases and J by 8 bases, with 8 bases between the two germline ends. CDR1 MDHEN and CDR2 SYDVKM come from the germline V gene. This CDR3 comprises 11 residues. The chain's CDR3 is CASTGGEKLFF. DNA of the CDR3: TGTGCCAGCACGGGGGGAGAAAAACTGTTTTTT.

In its sample, this clone was seen once. This chain uses TRBV10-3 with TRBJ1-1; D is undetermined. The germline V gene encodes CDR1 ENHRY and CDR2 SYGVKD. V was clipped by 3 bases and J by 0 bases, with 8 bases between them. CDR3 size: 14 residues. The chain's CDR3 is CAISDVVMNTEAFF. CDR3 sequence (DNA): TGTGCCATCAGTGATGTAGTTATGAACACTGAAGCTTTCTTT.

The V and J genes are TRBV6-5 and TRBJ1-2; 7 positions agree with TRBD1. The V gene end was trimmed by 2 bases and the J gene end by 8 bases; junction bases not matched to a gene: 14. Looked up from germline, CDR1 is MNHEY and CDR2 is SVGAGI. The CDR3 has 16 amino acids. The CDR3 sequence is CASSYGDSTSPGGYTF. The DNA of the CDR3 is TGTGCCAGCAGTTACGGGGACAGTACCTCTCCTGGGGGCTACACCTTC.

Only a few counts were recorded for this clone. The chain carries TRBV25-1 and TRBJ2-3; TRBD2 might be the D (5 bases). The V gene lost 2 bases and the J gene lost 8 bases, with 5 bases spanning the gap. The CDR3 totals 11 residues. CDR1 MGHDK and CDR2 SYGVNS come from the germline V gene. CDR3 nucleotide sequence: TGTGCCAGCAGTGAAGGAGGTACGCAGTATTTT. This gives the protein CASSEGGTQYF.

This chain uses TRBV6-1 with TRBJ1-1, with a weak D call TRBD1 (5 bases). Trimming removed 3 bases from V and 4 bases from J, with 12 bases in between. The CDR3 has 14 amino acids. Looked up from germline, CDR1 is MNHNS and CDR2 is SASEGT. For the CDR3, the DNA is TGTGCCAGCAGTGAGCCGGATGGGGCCACTGAAGCTTTCTTT. It encodes CASSEPDGATEAFF.

The CDR3 DNA is TGCGCCAGCAGGGAGAGGACAGGGGGTTTCAGGGAGACCCAGTACTTC. This encodes CASRERTGGFRETQYF. The genes are TRBV5-1 and TRBJ2-5; 10 bases map to TRBD1. The CDR3 totals 16 residues. The J segment lost 5 bases and the V segment lost 5 bases, leaving 12 bases of the junction unmatched. From germline, CDR1 is SGHRS and CDR2 YFSETQ.

The V and J genes are TRBV27 and TRBJ1-6, with a tentative D call TRBD1 (5 bases). This CDR3 is 15 amino acids long. V lost 10 bases and J 7 bases, leaving 20 bases between the germline ends. The germline V gene encodes CDR1 MNHEY and CDR2 SMNVEV (reference sequence). CDR3 in amino acids: CATASPDRPNSPLHF. The CDR3 coding sequence is TGTGCCACCGCCTCCCCCGACAGACCAAATTCACCCCTCCACTTT.

V is TRBV6-5 and J is TRBJ1-5; tentatively, D is TRBD1 (6 bases). This CDR3 is built from 14 residues. V was pared by 3 bases and J by 5 bases, with 11 bases between. Germline assignment: CDR1 MNHEY and CDR2 SVGAGI. This CDR3 is CASSYEQGDQPQHF. The CDR3 DNA reads as TGTGCCAGCAGTTATGAACAGGGAGATCAGCCCCAGCATTTT.

The J gene is TRBJ1-3, the V gene TRBV3-1 (or the pseudogene TRBV3-2), with D unresolved. Germline-derived CDR1 and CDR2 are LGHDT and YNNKEL (reference sequence). Trimming removed 4 bases from V and 7 bases from J, with 17 bases in between. This CDR3 region has 15 residues. The DNA for the CDR3 is TGTGCCAGCAGCCGAGACGGGCCGCGAGGGAACACCATATATTTT. Residues: CASSRDGPRGNTIYF.

The count of this clone is one. The J gene is TRBJ1-3, the V gene TRBV11-1; D remains ambiguous. The CDR3 spans 14 residues. V was cut by 7 bases and J by 0 bases, with 10 bases left in between. Germline CDR1 SGHAT, CDR2 FQDESV (reference sequence). The CDR3 DNA follows: TGTGCCAGCACCGCGGGAGGCTCTGGAAACACCATATATTTT. Translated, it gives CASTAGGSGNTIYF.

The rearrangement joins TRBV28 to TRBJ2-3; possible D gene TRBD2, 5 bases. Germline-derived CDR1 and CDR2 are MDHEN and SYDVKM. The CDR3 is made up of 16 amino acids. The V and J ends lost 1 base and 1 base respectively, with 12 bases between them. The CDR3 nucleotides are TGTGCCAGCAGTTTATCCCTAGCAGACCGCACAGATACGCAGTATTTT. It yields the protein CASSLSLADRTDTQYF. The entire variable domain, with the rest obtained from reference TRBV28 and TRBJ2-3, is as follows: DVKVTQSSRYLVKRTGEKVFLECVQDMDHENMFWYRQDPGLGLRLIYFSYDVKMKEKGDIPEGYSVSREKKERFSLILESASTNQTSMYLCASSLSLADRTDTQYFGPGTRLTVL.

The rearrangement links TRBV11-1 to TRBJ1-2; no firm D call. This CDR3 is built from 15 residues. V was pared by 2 bases and J by 5 bases, with 15 bases between. The germline gives CDR1 SGHAT, CDR2 FQDESV (reference sequence). CDR3 bases: TGTGCCAGCAGCTTAAGTGGCCCCCCTGAATATGGCTACACCTTC. It codes for CASSLSGPPEYGYTF. Full variable domain (remainder filled in from reference TRBV11-1 and TRBJ1-2): EAEVAQSPRYKITEKSQAVAFWCDPISGHATLYWYRQILGQGPELLVQFQDESVVDDSQLPKDRFSAERLKGVDSTLKIQPAELGDSAMYLCASSLSGPPEYGYTFGSGTRLTVV.

This clone was picked up one time. The chain recombines TRBV27 with TRBJ1-3; weak D call: TRBD1 (5 bases). This CDR3 is 15 amino acids long. Between the trimmed V and J ends, which lost 5 bases and 0 bases, there was a span of 11 bases. Germline V CDR1 and CDR2: MNHEY, SMNVEV (reference sequence). The CDR3 DNA reads TGTGCCAGCAGTCCGACAGTATCCTCTGGAAACACCATATATTTT. It yields the protein CASSPTVSSGNTIYF.

The DNA for the CDR3 is TGTGCCAGCAGTTTTGAGGCGGGAGAGCTGTTTTTT. Residues: CASSFEAGELFF. V and J are TRBV12-3 or TRBV12-4 and TRBJ2-2, with D maybe TRBD2 (6 bases). CDR3 size: 12 residues. V lost 3 bases to trimming and J lost 11 bases, with 10 bases between them.

This clone was observed a single time. J is TRBJ1-3 and V is TRBV5-1; 8 bases are a match to TRBD1. There are 15 residues in the CDR3. V lost 4 bases and J lost 4; bases outside the gene matches: 7. Germline V gene sequence: CDR1 SGHRS, CDR2 YFSETQ. The CDR3 bases are TGCGCCAGCAGCGGGACCGGGACAGGCGGAAACACCATATATTTT. Its translation is CASSGTGTGGNTIYF.

The chain couples TRBV9 to TRBJ2-5, with 12 bases lining up with TRBD2. Germline V gene sequence: CDR1 SGDLS, CDR2 YYNGEE. V shed 1 base, J shed 2 bases, and the junction held 3 bases outside the gene matches. The CDR3 spans 16 residues. CDR3: CASSVLGLAGQETQYF. The DNA for the CDR3 is TGTGCCAGCAGCGTACTCGGACTAGCGGGACAAGAGACCCAGTACTTC. Full variable domain (outside the CDR3, taken from reference TRBV9 and TRBJ2-5): DSGVTQTPKHLITATGQRVTLRCSPRSGDLSVYWYQQSLDQGLQFLIQYYNGEERAKGNILERFSAQQFPDLHSELNLSSLELGDSALYFCASSVLGLAGQETQYFGPGTRLLVL.

The chain is built from TRBV3-1 (or the pseudogene TRBV3-2) and TRBJ1-1; possible D gene TRBD1, 5 bases. V dropped 2 bases and J dropped 3 bases, with 10 bases sitting between them. Germline V CDR1 and CDR2: LGHDT, YNNKEL (reference sequence). The CDR3 totals 14 residues. The CDR3 nucleotides are TGTGCCAGCAGCCAACGGGGGACCTACACTGAAGCTTTCTTT. It specifies CASSQRGTYTEAFF.

The V call is TRBV27, the J call TRBJ2-7; TRBD2 might be the D (6 bases). Per germline, CDR1 MNHEY and CDR2 SMNVEV (reference sequence). This CDR3 has 14 residues. The V end was cut by 7 bases, the J end by 6 bases, with 19 bases between. The CDR3 region is CASTLRAGNSEQYF. In DNA, the CDR3 is TGTGCCAGCACCCTAAGGGCGGGGAACTCCGAGCAGTACTTC.

The chain employs TRBV5-1 and TRBJ1-2, with TRBD1 identical over 12 bases. This CDR3 has 16 amino acids. Looked up from germline, CDR1 is SGHRS and CDR2 is YFSETQ. Trimming cost V 4 bases and J 7 bases; bases outside gene matches: 11. The CDR3: CASSPTGTGGDAGYTF. Written as DNA, the CDR3 is TGCGCCAGCAGCCCTACTGGGACAGGGGGCGATGCTGGCTACACCTTC.

This chain connects TRBV7-2 to TRBJ2-1; 10 nucleotides align to TRBD2. The CDR3 is 17 residues long. Germline trimming cut 6 bases from V and 7 bases from J; bases unmatched to any gene: 15. The germline V gene has CDR1 SGHTA and CDR2 FQGNSA. CDR3 sequence: CASSPPVAGGLGNEQFF. The CDR3 DNA is TGTGCCAGCAGTCCCCCCGTAGCGGGAGGACTTGGGAATGAGCAGTTCTTC.

The chain carries TRBV2 and TRBJ2-3, with D perhaps TRBD1 (5 bases). V lost 1 base, J lost 6 bases, and 11 bases lay in between. This CDR3 has 14 residues. Per germline, CDR1 SNHLY and CDR2 FYNNEI. The CDR3 sequence: CASSEGGAFDTQYF. CDR3 in DNA: TGTGCCAGCAGTGAAGGGGGCGCATTTGATACGCAGTATTTT.